Listed below are T cell receptor beta chains from one sample, sequenced in a study of cytomegalovirus exposure and HLA in healthy donors. TCRdb keeps only in-frame clones here, not all; method: immunoSEQ multiplex PCR. The sample comprises about 130,000 clones, 74% of which are singletons, and 5.5% to 7.5% rests with the top ten. The material sequenced was PBMCs. These receptors came from a woman between 45 and 65 years old in good health and CMV-seropositive. CDR3s include the opening cysteine and the closing phenylalanine or tryptophan. Fields, in order: J gene, clone size, V gene, D gene, CDR3 DNA, CDR3 protein. The D gene is left open where the match is weak. Expanded clones get a size class; other rows say once, few or many, or leave the size out.

J gene: TRBJ2-7
clone size: .
V gene: TRBV18
D gene: .
CDR3 DNA: TGTGCCAGCTCACCACCAGGCAGGGGCCACGAGCAGTACTTC
CDR3 protein: CASSPPGRGHEQYF

J gene: TRBJ2-1
clone size: .
V gene: TRBV2
D gene: .
CDR3 DNA: TGTGCCAGCAGCCGCGGGGCCAGCTCCTACAATGAGCAGTTCTTC
CDR3 protein: CASSRGASSYNEQFF

J gene: TRBJ2-2
clone size: .
V gene: TRBV7-9
D gene: .
CDR3 DNA: TGTGCCAGCGACGCCGGGACACAGAACACCGGGGAGCTGTTTTTT
CDR3 protein: CASDAGTQNTGELFF

J gene: TRBJ2-7
clone size: .
V gene: TRBV19
D gene: .
CDR3 DNA: TGTGCCAGTAGTATGGGGGGGACACAGCAGTACTTC
CDR3 protein: CASSMGGTQQYF

J gene: TRBJ2-2
clone size: .
V gene: TRBV19
D gene: .
CDR3 DNA: TGTGCCAGTAGTATGACTGATTCGAACACCGGGGAGCTGTTTTTT
CDR3 protein: CASSMTDSNTGELFF

J gene: TRBJ1-2
clone size: .
V gene: TRBV11-2
D gene: .
CDR3 DNA: TGTGCCAGCAGCTTTACAGGGAGCCCCCTATTAGCCTATGGCTACACCTTC
CDR3 protein: CASSFTGSPLLAYGYTF

J gene: TRBJ2-2
clone size: .
V gene: TRBV18
D gene: .
CDR3 DNA: TGTGCCAGCTCGCAGGCCCAGGTCAGTCTTCCATCTACGAACACCGGGGAGCTGTTTTTT
CDR3 protein: CASSQAQVSLPSTNTGELFF

J gene: TRBJ2-3
clone size: .
V gene: TRBV7-8
D gene: TRBD2
CDR3 DNA: TGTGCCAGCAGCTTAGTCCTAGCGGGGGGTGCAGATACGCAGTATTTT
CDR3 protein: CASSLVLAGGADTQYF

J gene: TRBJ1-2
clone size: once
V gene: TRBV5-4
D gene: TRBD1
CDR3 DNA: TGTGCCAGCAGCCACGACAGGGTAAATGGCTACACCTTC
CDR3 protein: CASSHDRVNGYTF

J gene: TRBJ1-6
clone size: .
V gene: TRBV2
D gene: .
CDR3 DNA: TGTGCCAGCAGGGGGAGCTGGAATTCACCCCTCCACTTT
CDR3 protein: CASRGSWNSPLHF

J gene: TRBJ2-5
clone size: .
V gene: TRBV5-4
D gene: .
CDR3 DNA: TGTGCCAGCGGACAGACCACCCTAGAGACCCAGTACTTC
CDR3 protein: CASGQTTLETQYF

J gene: TRBJ2-2
clone size: once
V gene: TRBV2
D gene: TRBD1
CDR3 DNA: TGTGCCATTGACAGGGGGAGTGCCGGGGAGCTGTTTTTT
CDR3 protein: CAIDRGSAGELFF

J gene: TRBJ2-2
clone size: .
V gene: TRBV7-2
D gene: TRBD2
CDR3 DNA: TGTGCCAGCAGGGTGGGGAGGGGGAACACCGGGGAGCTGTTTTTT
CDR3 protein: CASRVGRGNTGELFF

J gene: TRBJ2-7
clone size: .
V gene: TRBV29-1
D gene: TRBD1
CDR3 DNA: TGCAGCGCGGGACAGGGGCTAAACGAGCAGTACTTC
CDR3 protein: CSAGQGLNEQYF

J gene: TRBJ2-3
clone size: .
V gene: TRBV18
D gene: TRBD1
CDR3 DNA: TGTGCCAGCTCAGAGACAGGGGGCCCAGATACGCAGTATTTT
CDR3 protein: CASSETGGPDTQYF

J gene: TRBJ2-5
clone size: .
V gene: TRBV6-1
D gene: TRBD2
CDR3 DNA: TGTGCCAGCCGTAGCGGGGGAATTCAAGAGACCCAGTACTTC
CDR3 protein: CASRSGGIQETQYF

J gene: TRBJ2-4
clone size: .
V gene: TRBV19
D gene: TRBD2
CDR3 DNA: TGTGCCAGTAGTCTCCCGCGGGGGTCGGGTGGGGGCATTCAGTACTTC
CDR3 protein: CASSLPRGSGGGIQYF

J gene: TRBJ2-2
clone size: .
V gene: TRBV2
D gene: TRBD1
CDR3 DNA: TGTGCCAGCAGACAGGGGGGAGGCACCGGGGAGCTGTTTTTT
CDR3 protein: CASRQGGGTGELFF

J gene: TRBJ2-3
clone size: few
V gene: TRBV5-6
D gene: TRBD2
CDR3 DNA: TGTGCCAGCAGCTGGGAGCGGGGGGCAACTAGCACAGATACGCAGTATTTT
CDR3 protein: CASSWERGATSTDTQYF

J gene: TRBJ1-2
clone size: .
V gene: TRBV18
D gene: .
CDR3 DNA: TGTGCCAGCACCTATGATAGACAGAACTATGGCTACACCTTC
CDR3 protein: CASTYDRQNYGYTF

J gene: TRBJ2-1
clone size: few
V gene: TRBV25-1
D gene: .
CDR3 DNA: TGTGCCAGCAGACAGGGTATGGATGAGCAGTTCTTC
CDR3 protein: CASRQGMDEQFF

J gene: TRBJ1-4
clone size: .
V gene: TRBV7-2
D gene: .
CDR3 DNA: TGTGCCAGCAGTTTTGATCCGGGGGAAAAACTGTTTTTT
CDR3 protein: CASSFDPGEKLFF

J gene: TRBJ1-6
clone size: .
V gene: TRBV4-2
D gene: TRBD1
CDR3 DNA: TGTGCCAGCAGCCGAACCCCCCGGGACAGCCTTTCACCCCTCCACTTT
CDR3 protein: CASSRTPRDSLSPLHF